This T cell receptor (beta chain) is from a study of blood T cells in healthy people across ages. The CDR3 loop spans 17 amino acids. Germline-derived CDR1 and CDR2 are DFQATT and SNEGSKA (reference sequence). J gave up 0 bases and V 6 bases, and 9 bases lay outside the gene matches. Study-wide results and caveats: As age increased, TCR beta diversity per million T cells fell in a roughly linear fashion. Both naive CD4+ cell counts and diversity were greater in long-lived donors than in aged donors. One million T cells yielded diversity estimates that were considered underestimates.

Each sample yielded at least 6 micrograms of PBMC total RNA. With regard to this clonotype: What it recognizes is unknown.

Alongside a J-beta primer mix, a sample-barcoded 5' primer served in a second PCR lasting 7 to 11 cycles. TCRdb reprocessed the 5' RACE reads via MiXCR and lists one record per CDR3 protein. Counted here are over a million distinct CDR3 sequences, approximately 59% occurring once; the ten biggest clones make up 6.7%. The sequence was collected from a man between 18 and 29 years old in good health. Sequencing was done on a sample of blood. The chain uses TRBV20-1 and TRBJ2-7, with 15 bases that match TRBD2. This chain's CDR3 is CSARSGTSGGSSYEQYF. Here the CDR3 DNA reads TGCAGTGCCAGGTCCGGGACTAGCGGGGGGAGCTCCTACGAGCAGTACTTC.